Reported below is one T cell receptor (beta chain). The specificity of this receptor is unknown. The record has no base qualities; no much larger clone is one base away. Via the germline V gene (reference sequence), CDR1 is MNHEY and CDR2 SMNVEV. A distance of 9 bases separates the germline ends of V and J, which lose 3 bases and 2 bases respectively. Its CDR3 holds 14 amino acids, cysteine through phenylalanine. The kept DNA is CDR3 alone, 42 bases in frame from the first base. The data belong to a study of shared clonotypes between healthy human individuals (dated by TCRdb to between 2020 and 2021). Broadly, across the study: A few men and a couple of women, aged 18 to 49 years, made up the cohort. Between about 0.94 and 8.9 billion PBMCs per donor were obtained by leukapheresis. The study deeply sequenced blood TCR repertoires of 5 or 6 healthy adults to estimate repertoire size and the extent of clonotype sharing between individuals. To increase sequencing depth and limit assay-specific biases, different laboratories used diverse techniques to prepare libraries and sequence TCR repertoires. For each donor, CD4 naive and CD4 memory were each run on three plates, CD8 naive on two plates, and CD8 memory on one plate. What the research found in general, with its limitations: Sampling was restricted to blood, and TCR repertoires in tissue are likely to differ from TCR repertoires in blood. Rarefaction of sorted-subset datasets indicated incomplete sequencing despite the large sequencing depth. Clonotypes shared by all four sorted-subset donors showed higher generation probabilities than non-shared clonotypes. Based on pairwise subsampling, the degree of clonotype sharing among donors was expected to be affected by sequencing depth. Naive subsets generally had larger estimated clonotype richness than memory subsets. Across four donors, approximately 4.9% of naive CD4, around 3.5% of naive CD8, approximately 2.5% of memory CD4, and approximately 0.4% of memory CD8 clonotypes were shared. Because the study included only a small number of donors, the genetic and exposure-history diversity represented was limited.

Using the deep immunoSEQ assay, multiplex PCR amplified TCR CDR3 regions from genomic DNA. Extracted genomic DNA from each cell subset was spread evenly across all wells of several immunoSEQ 96-well plates, with each plate serving as a replicate. For sorted subsets, each replicate PCR was loaded with about 0.2 ug genomic DNA, equivalent to 25,000 to 30,000 T cell genomes. Purified libraries were measured with a Qubit 3.0 fluorometer, size-checked on a Bioanalyzer 2100, and measured again with the KAPA Library Quantification kit. Every immunoSEQ 96-well plate was sequenced on a dedicated single-read 150-cycle Illumina NextSeq 550 flow cell. The authors' analysis ran thus. Because the immunoSEQ output included only junctional sequences and no quality scores, the filtering could not be the same as the filtering used for full-length reads. Sequences were annotated with PyIR, a Python wrapper for IgBLAST v1.9, using IMGT germline references to assign V/J genes and CDR3. Reads were removed for weak V/J assignments (E-value above 1e-6), missing CDR3, stop codons, out-of-frame junctions, or ambiguous translated residues. V3J clonotypes were defined by identical inferred V gene, J gene, and CDR3 amino acid sequence. The percentage overlap between two repertoires was calculated by dividing the number of shared unique clonotypes by the size of the smaller repertoire. Richness of each repertoire was evaluated using RTK rarefaction, the Chao1 estimator, and Recon v2.1 estimates of unobserved clonotypes. For all TCRbeta clonotypes obtained by the gDNA method from a few donors, generation probabilities were computed with OLGA. TCRdb mirrors the immuneACCESS table, restricted to in-frame sequences. Some clones are absent from its copies; in checked studies, under half trace to an unresolved V gene, and the reason for the others is unknown. V and J calls and clone size follow that table, whereas D and trimming were derived from the DNA. The sample has approximately 980,000 clones on record, less than 85% of them singletons. Approximately 1.5% of the sample lies in the top ten.

The donors were healthy, HIV-negative adults who had no recently reported acute infections or vaccinations. Every donor was a Caucasian adult living in Nashville, Tennessee, USA. Magnetic negative selection was used to enrich CD4+ T cells, after which naive cells were positively selected on CD45RA and the negative fraction became the memory subset. Blood was obtained by leukapheresis, after which PBMCs were separated by Ficoll-Histopaque density gradient centrifugation and cryopreserved in liquid nitrogen vapor phase. Analytical flow cytometry was used to check the purity and quantity of each magnetically sorted T cell population. Genomic DNA was isolated from each sorted fraction and quantified by UV absorbance on a Nanodrop 2000c.

Sequenced sample: memory CD4+ T cells sorted from blood. The cell subset or site label corresponds to: CD45RA-negative fraction. The chain is assembled from TRBV27 and TRBJ2-3; possibly the D gene is TRBD1, per 5 matching bases. This TCR came from a man younger than 30 in good health. The CDR3 amino acid sequence is: CASSFAGFTDTQYF. The sequence in DNA is TGTGCCAGCAGTTTCGCAGGGTTCACAGATACGCAGTATTTT.